The 21 T cell receptor beta chains below come from one sample, sequenced in a study of CXCR3-negative and CXCR3-positive naive CD8 T cells. Regarding the study as a whole: The TRB CDR3s that CXCR3-positive naive cells carried were more hydrophobic than those of CXCR3-negative naive cells.

Their cognate antigens are unknown. The libraries of TRB cDNA were prepared using 5' RACE with UMI labels. TCRdb reanalyzed the 5' RACE reads, giving one entry per CDR3 protein sequence and no DNA. The sample data list over 100,000 distinct CDR3 sequences. The sequenced sample was naive CXCR3+ CD8+ T cells from blood. Indicated subset: CD45RO-CCR7+CD27+CD95- naive CD8+ T cells expressing CXCR3 (TNR3+). All receptors come from a human donor in good health. Some clones in this sample may be carry-over from other donors' samples.

The chain joins TRBV28 to TRBJ2-3. The CDR3 has 15 amino acids. Looked up from germline, CDR1 is MDHEN and CDR2 is SYDVKM. The chain's CDR3 is CASSPHHGPTDTQYF.

The rearrangement joins TRBV7-9 to TRBJ1-2; no DNA is available, so the TRBD1 call from TCRdb remains unchecked. Germline V gives CDR1 SEHNR, CDR2 FQNEAQ (reference sequence). The CDR3 spans 14 residues. The CDR3 loop is CASSQQGDTYGYTF.

This rearrangement joins TRBV28 to TRBJ2-6; as DNA is missing, the TRBD1 call by TCRdb cannot be tested. From germline, CDR1 is MDHEN and CDR2 SYDVKM. The CDR3 loop spans 18 amino acids. Here the CDR3 reads CASSTRTGIYPGANVLTF.

CDR3 residues: CASSHIPSGNLGEQYF. The chain carries TRBV4-1 and TRBJ2-7; TCRdb reports TRBD2, a call that lacks DNA to check it against. CDR1 and CDR2 from the germline V gene are MGHRA and YSYEKL. CDR3 length equals 16 residues.

The chain carries TRBV4-3 and TRBJ2-3. The CDR3 runs 16 residues. The germline V gene encodes CDR1 LGHNA and CDR2 YSLEER. CDR3 sequence: CASSQDDGTSTDTQYF.

The V and J genes are TRBV13 and TRBJ2-7; the TRBD1 assignment by TCRdb is unverifiable without DNA. Germline CDR1 and CDR2: PRHDT and FYEKMQ (reference sequence). The CDR3 spans 14 residues. CDR3 sequence: CASSLNRGGYEQYF.

The chain combines TRBV7-9 with TRBJ2-7. Germline lookup yields CDR1 SEHNR and CDR2 FQNEAQ (reference sequence). CDR3 length: 14 amino acids. Here the CDR3 reads CASSLIGVSYAQYF.

The J gene is TRBJ2-1, the V gene TRBV7-8. This CDR3 spans 16 amino acids. Germline assignment: CDR1 SGHVS and CDR2 FQNEAQ. CDR3 loop: CASSLIKGGSYNEQFF.

The genes are TRBV14 and TRBJ1-1. The CDR3 loop spans 13 amino acids. Germline V gives CDR1 SGHDN, CDR2 FVKESK. The CDR3 region is CASSPGKGTEAFF.

This chain uses TRBV7-9 with TRBJ2-1; TCRdb indicates TRBD2, and absent DNA this call remains unverified. The length of the CDR3 is 18 residues. Germline loops: CDR1 SEHNR, CDR2 FQNEAQ (reference sequence). The CDR3 sequence is CASSSRGLAGGPGNEQFF.

The CDR3 loop is CSAIQVLREKAYEQYF. The J gene is TRBJ2-7, the V gene TRBV20-1; absent DNA, TCRdb's TRBD2 call cannot be checked. The CDR3 runs to 16 residues. Germline CDR1 and CDR2: DFQATT and SNEGSKA (reference sequence).

This chain joins TRBV7-9 and TRBJ2-7; the D call of TRBD1 rests on TCRdb alone, since no DNA is present to check it. The germline V gene encodes CDR1 SEHNR and CDR2 FQNEAQ (reference sequence). The CDR3 length is 15 residues. The CDR3 protein is CASSLAGGSSYEQYF.

This sequence joins TRBV5-1 and TRBJ1-2. This CDR3 has 12 residues. Germline CDR1 is SGHRS and CDR2 is YFSETQ. The CDR3 spells CASSLDGVGYTF. Full variable domain (rest looked up from reference TRBV5-1 and TRBJ1-2): KAGVTQTPRYLIKTRGQQVTLSCSPISGHRSVSWYQQTPGQGLQFLFEYFSETQRNKGNFPGRFSGRQFSNSRSEMNVSTLELGDSALYLCASSLDGVGYTFGSGTRLTVV.

The chain links TRBV27 to TRBJ2-7; TCRdb returns TRBD2, unconfirmable since there is no DNA. This CDR3 has 17 amino acids. Germline-derived CDR1 and CDR2 are MNHEY and SMNVEV (reference sequence). The chain's CDR3 is CASSQGLAGAQVYEQYF.

The CDR3 sequence is CSVVGLEVYEQYF. This chain connects TRBV29-1 to TRBJ2-7. This CDR3 has 13 residues. Germline values: CDR1 SQVTM, CDR2 ANQGSEA.

The chain joins TRBV6-5 to TRBJ1-2; as DNA is missing, the TRBD1 call by TCRdb cannot be tested. CDR1 is MNHEY and CDR2 is SVGAGI in the germline V gene. The CDR3 runs 13 residues. The CDR3 loop reads CASSKGQVYGYTF.

The rearrangement links TRBV20-1 to TRBJ2-7; TCRdb indicates TRBD2, and absent DNA this call remains unverified. The CDR3 length is 16 residues. Germline V gives CDR1 DFQATT, CDR2 SNEGSKA (reference sequence). The CDR3 loop reads CSARASGLAGTYEQYF.

The V gene is TRBV20-1, the J gene TRBJ1-4. Germline assignment: CDR1 DFQATT and CDR2 SNEGSKA (reference sequence). CDR3 length equals 18 residues. CDR3 region: CSARDLLRAEEMDEKLFF.

The J gene is TRBJ2-1, the V gene TRBV15. Per the germline V gene, CDR1 is LNHNV and CDR2 is YYDKDF (reference sequence). This CDR3 spans 13 amino acids. CDR3 loop: CATSRAVWNEQFF.

The rearrangement uses TRBV9 and TRBJ2-3; TCRdb's D call of TRBD2 is untestable without DNA. The CDR3 is 16 residues long. Germline CDR1 is SGDLS and CDR2 is YYNGEE. The CDR3 here is CASSVFGRDSIDTQYF.

The chain recombines TRBV13 with TRBJ2-7; TCRdb picks TRBD2, but there is no DNA to check that call. CDR1 PRHDT and CDR2 FYEKMQ come from the germline V gene (reference sequence). CDR3 length equals 16 residues. Here the CDR3 reads CASSEKSGTFSYEQYF.